This T cell receptor beta chain was profiled in a study of blood T cell repertoires in COVID-19. About the research overall: In each case, the material was cDNA or gDNA derived from T cells, B-cell-depleted T cells, or PBMCs.

The CDR3 has 11 amino acids. Germline V lookup: CDR1 DFQATT, CDR2 SNEGSKA (reference sequence). Trimming left V 1 base short and J 6 bases short, with 7 bases between. In the original processing: Estimation of nucleated cell counts was performed using reference gene primer amplification. TCRdb keeps only in-frame clones here, not all; method: immunoSEQ multiplex PCR. V and J calls and clone size come straight from that table; D and trimming were deduced from the DNA. The table lists more than 300,000 clones, roughly 89% of them singletons, with roughly a tenth in the top ten. The specimen sequenced was PBMCs or T cells enriched from blood (not recorded which). The chain uses TRBV20-1 and TRBJ2-7; tentatively, D is TRBD2 (5 bases). The TCR originated in a woman aged 25 to 39 who had recovered from COVID-19. The CDR3 spells CSARGGREQYF. DNA for the CDR3: TGCAGTGCTAGAGGAGGGCGCGAGCAGTACTTC.